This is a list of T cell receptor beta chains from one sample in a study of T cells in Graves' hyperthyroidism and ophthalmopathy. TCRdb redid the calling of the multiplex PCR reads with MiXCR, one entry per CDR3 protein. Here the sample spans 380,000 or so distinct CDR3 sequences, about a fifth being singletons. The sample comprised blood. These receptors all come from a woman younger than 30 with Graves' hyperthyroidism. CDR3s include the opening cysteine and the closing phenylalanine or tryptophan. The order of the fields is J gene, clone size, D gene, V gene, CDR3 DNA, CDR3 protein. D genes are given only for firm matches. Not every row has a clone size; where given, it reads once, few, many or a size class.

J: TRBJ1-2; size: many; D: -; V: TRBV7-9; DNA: TGTGCCAGCAGCTTCTCAGGGTATGGCTACACCTTC; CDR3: CASSFSGYGYTF
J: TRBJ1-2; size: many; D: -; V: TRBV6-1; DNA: TGTGCCAGCAGGCACAGTCGGCCCGGGGGCTACACCTTC; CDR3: CASRHSRPGGYTF
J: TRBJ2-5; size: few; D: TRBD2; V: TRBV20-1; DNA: TGCAGTGCTAGAGAGTTCGGGGGGGCCCGTCAGACCCAGTACTTC; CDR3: CSAREFGGARQTQYF
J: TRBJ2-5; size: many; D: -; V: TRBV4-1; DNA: TGCGCCAGCAGCCAAACGAATATTGTGGAGACCCAGTACTTC; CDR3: CASSQTNIVETQYF
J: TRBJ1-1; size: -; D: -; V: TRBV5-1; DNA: TGCGCCAGCAGCCCGGGTGGGGTGGACACTGAAGCTTTCTTT; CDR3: CASSPGGVDTEAFF
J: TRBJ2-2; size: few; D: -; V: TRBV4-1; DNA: TGCGCCAGCAGCCAACGCCCTACGAGAGCCGGGGAGCTGTTTTTT; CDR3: CASSQRPTRAGELFF
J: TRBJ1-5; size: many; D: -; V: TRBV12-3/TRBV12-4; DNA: TGTGCCAGCAGTCAAGGGTCCGGGTACAATCAGCCCCAGCATTTT; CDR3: CASSQGSGYNQPQHF
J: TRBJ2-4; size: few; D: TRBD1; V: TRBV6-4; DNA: TGTGCCAGCAGAGCTCGCTCCTCGGGGACAGGGGCAGCCAAAAACATTCAGTACTTC; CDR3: CASRARSSGTGAAKNIQYF
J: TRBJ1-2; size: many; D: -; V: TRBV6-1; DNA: TGTGCCAGCAGCCTTGGACTTTATGGCTACACCTTC; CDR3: CASSLGLYGYTF
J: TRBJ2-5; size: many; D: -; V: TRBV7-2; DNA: TGTGCCAGCAGCTTAGTCTACGAGGAGACCCAGTACTTC; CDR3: CASSLVYEETQYF
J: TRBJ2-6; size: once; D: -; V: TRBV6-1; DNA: TGTGCCAGCAGTGGACAAGCCTCTGGGGCCAACGTCCTGACTTTC; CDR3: CASSGQASGANVLTF
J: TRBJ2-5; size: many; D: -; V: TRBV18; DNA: TGTGCCAGCTCACTGAACAGGGTGTCCCAAGAGACCCAGTACTTC; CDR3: CASSLNRVSQETQYF
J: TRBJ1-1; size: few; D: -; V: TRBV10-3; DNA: TGTGCCATCAGTGAGAAAAGCCCTGGGTGGACTGAAGCTTTCTTT; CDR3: CAISEKSPGWTEAFF
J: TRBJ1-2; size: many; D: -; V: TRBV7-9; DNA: TGTGCCAGCAGCTTCCGGGCCGGGTTCTATGGCTACACCTTC; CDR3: CASSFRAGFYGYTF
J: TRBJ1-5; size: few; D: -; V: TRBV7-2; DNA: TGTGCCAGCAGACGTAGCGGGGGGGCTAATCAGCCCCAGCATTTT; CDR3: CASRRSGGANQPQHF
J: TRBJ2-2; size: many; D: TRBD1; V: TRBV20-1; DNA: TGCAGTGCTATCTCGGGACAGTGGAACACCGGGGAGCTGTTTTTT; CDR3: CSAISGQWNTGELFF
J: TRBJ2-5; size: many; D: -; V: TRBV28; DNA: TGTGCCAGCAGTCAAGGGCTTAAGACCCAGTACTTC; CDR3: CASSQGLKTQYF
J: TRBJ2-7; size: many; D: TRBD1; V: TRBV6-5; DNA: TGTGCCAGCAGTTACGGGACAGGGATCTACGAGCAGTACTTC; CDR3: CASSYGTGIYEQYF
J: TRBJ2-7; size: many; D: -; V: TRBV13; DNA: TGTGCCAGCAGCTTAGGCTTCTTGTTCGGCTACGAGCAGTACTTC; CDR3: CASSLGFLFGYEQYF
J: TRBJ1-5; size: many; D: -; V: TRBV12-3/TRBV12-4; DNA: TGTGCCAGCAGCCTCGGAGGGGGTCAGCCCCAGCATTTT; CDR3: CASSLGGGQPQHF
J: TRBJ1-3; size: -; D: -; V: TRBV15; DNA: TGTGCCACCCGAAATACGGGGACCGGAAACACCATATATTTT; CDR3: CATRNTGTGNTIYF
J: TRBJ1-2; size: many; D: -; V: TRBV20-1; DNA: TGCAGTGCTCAGCCCAGCTACACCTTC; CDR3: CSAQPSYTF
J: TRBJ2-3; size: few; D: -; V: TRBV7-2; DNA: TGTGCCAGCAGCTTGCTCACAGATACGCAGTATTTT; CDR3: CASSLLTDTQYF
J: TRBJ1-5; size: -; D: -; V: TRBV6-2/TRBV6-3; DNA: TGTGCCAGCAGTTACTCTTACCAGCCCCAGCATTTT; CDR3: CASSYSYQPQHF
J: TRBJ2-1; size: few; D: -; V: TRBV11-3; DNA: TGTGCCAGCAGCCCGAGCGGTGTTTTGGGTGAGCAGTTCTTC; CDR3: CASSPSGVLGEQFF
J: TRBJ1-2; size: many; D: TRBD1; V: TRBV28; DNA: TGTGCCAGCAGTTTTGCCCTGGGACAGGGGGTCTATGGCTACACCTTC; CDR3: CASSFALGQGVYGYTF
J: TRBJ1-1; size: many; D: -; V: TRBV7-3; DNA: TGTGCCAGCAGCTTAATGCGGTACACTGAAGCTTTCTTT; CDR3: CASSLMRYTEAFF
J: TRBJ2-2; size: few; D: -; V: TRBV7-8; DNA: TGTGCCAGCAGCGCCCACTACACCGGGGAGCTGTTTTTT; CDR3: CASSAHYTGELFF